Below, 30 T cell receptor beta chains from the same sample are listed, as sequenced in a study of PD-L1 blockade in urothelial cancer. The time point is: pretreatment peripheral blood. TCRdb's table, derived via immunoSEQ multiplex PCR, lists solely in-frame clones and lacks some. The sample contains tens of thousands of clones, 70% to 80% of which appear only once. Source: PBMCs, taken around atezolizumab (anti-PD-L1) treatment. These receptors originate from a man aged 65-85 years with urothelial cancer.

This clone was detected a few times. This chain joins TRBV27 and TRBJ1-5; a weak D match, TRBD1 (5 bases). CDR3 length: 15 residues. V shed 2 bases and J shed 2 bases, with 10 bases lying between them. Germline CDR1 and CDR2: MNHEY and SMNVEV (reference sequence). This chain's CDR3 is CASSLGGRGNQPQHF. DNA of the CDR3: TGTGCCAGCAGTTTAGGTGGCAGGGGCAATCAGCCCCAGCATTTT.

This clone showed up just once. Additional DNA sequences in this sample encode the identical CDR3. The chain combines TRBV5-4 with TRBJ1-1; 7 nucleotides agree with TRBD1. CDR1 and CDR2 from the germline V gene are SGHNT and YYREEE (reference sequence). The CDR3 has 14 amino acids. The J segment lost 0 bases and the V segment lost 4 bases, leaving 3 bases of the junction unmatched. In nucleotides, the CDR3 is TGTGCCAGCAGCCAGGGACAGTTGAACACTGAAGCTTTCTTT. Translation: CASSQGQLNTEAFF.

This clone has more than one count but fewer than ten. This chain uses TRBV28 with TRBJ1-1, with 9 bases identical to TRBD1. This CDR3 comprises 13 residues. Germline lookup yields CDR1 MDHEN and CDR2 SYDVKM. V was pared by 10 bases and J by 5 bases, with 8 bases of the junction left unmatched. The CDR3 here is CATPGQGETEAFF. As DNA, the CDR3 is TGTGCCACTCCGGGACAGGGTGAAACTGAAGCTTTCTTT.

V is TRBV5-8 and J is TRBJ1-1; 7 nucleotides match TRBD1. CDR1 is SGHTS and CDR2 is YDEGEE in the germline V gene. The trim removed 3 bases at V and 1 base at J, leaving 6 bases unmatched. The CDR3 spans 15 residues. The CDR3, as DNA: TGTGCCAGCAGCTCCTTTGGACAGGCGAACACTGAAGCTTTCTTT. Translating it yields CASSSFGQANTEAFF. Drawing the rest from reference TRBV5-8 and TRBJ1-1, the complete variable domain is EAGVTQSPTHLIKTRGQQATLRCSPISGHTSVYWYQQALGLGLQFLLWYDEGEERNRGNFPPRFSGRQFPNYSSELNVNALELEDSALYLCASSSFGQANTEAFFGQGTRLTVV.

This sequence joins TRBV2 and TRBJ2-7, with 9 bases lining up with TRBD1. CDR3 length: 14 amino acids. Germline loops: CDR1 SNHLY, CDR2 FYNNEI. After removal of 5 bases from V and 6 bases from J, the junction contained 8 bases not matched to a gene. The CDR3 spells CASSSWDRVVEQYF. DNA for the CDR3: TGTGCCAGCAGTAGCTGGGACAGGGTTGTCGAGCAGTACTTC.

This clone was picked up a small number of times. This sequence joins TRBV9 and TRBJ2-5, with D unresolved. Trimming cost V 5 bases and J 0 bases, with 17 bases left between them. Germline values: CDR1 SGDLS, CDR2 YYNGEE. This CDR3 has 16 residues. The CDR3, as DNA: TGTGCCAGCAGTGAAGGCTTGGCGGTCGACCAAGAGACCCAGTACTTC. It is translated as CASSEGLAVDQETQYF.

The chain carries TRBV5-1 and TRBJ1-2; D unclear. V lost 4 bases, J lost 8 bases, and 24 bases lay in between. Germline assignment: CDR1 SGHRS and CDR2 YFSETQ. The CDR3 spans 16 residues. CDR3 protein: CASSPTGVAGASGYTF. CDR3 sequence (DNA): TGCGCCAGCAGCCCGACCGGAGTCGCGGGCGCCTCGGGCTACACCTTC.

V usage is TRBV5-1 and J usage is TRBJ2-2; 8 bases agree with TRBD1. The CDR3 covers 13 residues. V was clipped by 5 bases and J by 6 bases; unmatched bases: 3. CDR1 SGHRS and CDR2 YFSETQ come from the germline V gene. The chain's CDR3 is CASRWTGSGELFF. The CDR3 DNA sequence: TGCGCCAGCAGGTGGACAGGGTCCGGGGAGCTGTTTTTT.

The J gene is TRBJ1-5, the V gene TRBV6-5; 8 bases are a match to TRBD1. Germline V CDR1 and CDR2: MNHEY, SVGAGI. The CDR3 extends over 15 amino acids. The trim removed 6 bases at V and 6 bases at J, leaving 10 bases unmatched. The DNA of the CDR3 is TGTGCCAGCAGCAAGTTGGCAGGGGGCAGTCAGCCCCAGCATTTT. Its protein is CASSKLAGGSQPQHF.

The chain has TRBV18 and TRBJ2-1; D remains unclear. Trimming cost V 3 bases and J 9 bases, with 18 bases left between them. The CDR3 runs to 15 residues. Germline V gene sequence: CDR1 KGHSH, CDR2 LQKENI. The CDR3 DNA is TGTGCCAGCTCACCTGCTCCCGAGTCCTATCGTGAGCAGTTCTTC. Its translation is CASSPAPESYREQFF.

The chain couples TRBV23-1 to TRBJ2-3, with 7 bases identical to TRBD2. TRBV23-1 is identified as an open reading frame with a role that is uncertain. Trimming took 2 bases from V and 2 from J; bases not matched to a gene: 10. This CDR3 has 17 residues. This CDR3 reads CASSQAMTSLSTDTQYF. CDR3 sequence (DNA): TGCGCCAGCAGTCAAGCGATGACTAGCCTCTCCACAGATACGCAGTATTTT.

Only one count was recorded for this clone. The chain couples TRBV2 to TRBJ2-3, with 9 bases aligning to TRBD2. Germline trimming cut 2 bases from V and 6 bases from J; bases unmatched to any gene: 12. The CDR3 runs 17 residues. Looked up from germline, CDR1 is SNHLY and CDR2 is FYNNEI. CDR3 sequence reads: CASSERGSGSLGDTQYF. In nucleotides, the CDR3 is TGTGCCAGCAGTGAAAGAGGTAGCGGGAGCCTGGGGGATACGCAGTATTTT.

This chain uses TRBV6-1 with TRBJ1-4; no clear D. There are 14 residues in the CDR3. The germline gives CDR1 MNHNS, CDR2 SASEGT. Trimming removed 2 bases at V and 2 bases at J, with 6 bases between. CDR3 nucleotides: TGTGCCAGCAGTGAATTCGGGACTAATGAAAAACTGTTTTTT. Translation gives CASSEFGTNEKLFF.

The gene calls are TRBV21-1 and TRBJ1-4; TRBD1 reflects the table's D call only, with no check against the DNA. TRBV21-1 is classified as a pseudogene. The CDR3 is 19 amino acids. CDR3 bases: TGTGCCAGCAGCCGAGAAGGTGGGCAGGGGGTAGATTTTAATGAAAAACTGTTTTTT. It codes for CASSREGGQGVDFNEKLFF.

The chain recombines TRBV27 with TRBJ2-1; no clear D. The CDR3 contains 16 residues. Per germline, CDR1 MNHEY and CDR2 SMNVEV (reference sequence). Trimming cost V 2 bases and J 0 bases, with 11 bases left between them. The CDR3 nucleotides are TGTGCCAGCAGTTTAGAACTACGTCGCTCCTACAATGAGCAGTTCTTC. This encodes CASSLELRRSYNEQFF.

In regard to this clone: Relative to the germline gene, one junction end is altered; a read error may explain this. This chain links TRBV15 with TRBJ2-1, with D possibly being TRBD1 (5 bases). The germline CDR1 and CDR2 sequences are LNHNV and YYDKDF (reference sequence). The CDR3 is made up of 12 amino acids. The CDR3 reads CATSRQGNGQFF. The CDR3 DNA is TGTGCCACCAGCAGACAGGGTAATGGGCAGTTCTTC.

This clone appeared a few times. CDR3 DNA sequence: TGCAGTGCTAGTTGGGGCAGTGAAGCTTTCTTT. Its protein is CSASWGSEAFF. This chain joins TRBV20-1 and TRBJ1-1; possible D gene TRBD1, 5 bases. V was pared by 3 bases and J by 7 bases, with 9 bases between. The CDR3 loop spans 11 amino acids. Germline V gives CDR1 DFQATT, CDR2 SNEGSKA (reference sequence).

This clone appeared a few times. The chain combines TRBV12-2 with TRBJ2-5; TRBD2 is taken as the D call from the table, unchecked against the DNA. TRBV12-2 is given as a pseudogene. CDR3 size: 15 residues. In DNA form, the CDR3 reads TGTGCAAGTCGCTTAACACTAGCGGATAAAGAGACCCAGTACTTC. It is translated as CASRLTLADKETQYF.

This chain connects TRBV5-1 to TRBJ1-1; perhaps TRBD1 as D (5 bases). Germline-derived CDR1 and CDR2 are SGHRS and YFSETQ. Trimming removed 3 bases from V and 0 bases from J, with 12 bases in between. The CDR3 spans 15 residues. The CDR3 nucleotides are TGCGCCAGCAGCTCTCATACAGGCATGAACACTGAAGCTTTCTTT. This sequence encodes CASSSHTGMNTEAFF. Combining the CDR3 with reference TRBV5-1 and TRBJ1-1 gives the whole variable domain KAGVTQTPRYLIKTRGQQVTLSCSPISGHRSVSWYQQTPGQGLQFLFEYFSETQRNKGNFPGRFSGRQFSNSRSEMNVSTLELGDSALYLCASSSHTGMNTEAFFGQGTRLTVV.

The chain couples TRBV5-6 to TRBJ2-5; TRBD1 matches at 11 bases. This CDR3 comprises 15 residues. Germline trimming cut 7 bases from V and 1 base from J; bases unmatched to any gene: 6. Germline V gene data show CDR1 as SGHDT and CDR2 as YYEEEE. This CDR3 is CASRRTGGVQETQYF. The CDR3 nucleotides are TGTGCCAGCCGCCGGACAGGGGGCGTCCAAGAGACCCAGTACTTC.

V is TRBV10-1 and J is TRBJ2-3, with D maybe TRBD2 (5 bases). Trimming left V 0 bases short and J 8 bases short, with 9 bases between. CDR3 length: 13 residues. Germline V gene data show CDR1 as WNHNN and CDR2 as SYGVQD (reference sequence). As DNA, the CDR3 is TGCGCCAGCAGTGAGTCTTCGGGGATTACGCAGTATTTT. Encoded protein: CASSESSGITQYF.

This rearrangement joins TRBV28 to TRBJ2-5, with D tentatively TRBD1 (6 bases). This CDR3 is built from 14 residues. Germline V CDR1 and CDR2: MDHEN, SYDVKM. The germline V and J ends were trimmed by 6 bases and 3 bases, with 14 bases remaining between them. The CDR3 DNA is TGTGCCAGCAGCCCCACAGGGTTTGAAGAGACCCAGTACTTC. Translation gives CASSPTGFEETQYF.

CDR3 in DNA: TGTGCCAGCGGGCGTTATAGCAATCAGCCCCAGCATTTT. Translated, it gives CASGRYSNQPQHF. The chain is built from TRBV28 and TRBJ1-5; no firm D call. The germline V gene has CDR1 MDHEN and CDR2 SYDVKM. There are 13 residues in the CDR3. Trimming pared 8 bases from V and 0 bases from J, leaving 8 bases between.

As DNA, the CDR3 is TGCAGCGTTGCAGGTGCCGACCAAGAGACCCAGTACTTC. Translated: CSVAGADQETQYF. This chain connects TRBV29-1 to TRBJ2-5, with D unclear. CDR1 is SQVTM and CDR2 is ANQGSEA in the germline V gene. The CDR3 spans 13 residues. V dropped 4 bases and J dropped 0 bases, with 9 bases sitting between them.

J is TRBJ2-7 and V is TRBV7-2, with D perhaps matching TRBD2 (5 bases). The CDR3 is 13 amino acids. Germline-derived CDR1 and CDR2 are SGHTA and FQGNSA. Deletions cut 3 bases from V and 7 bases from J, with 13 bases between. The CDR3 nucleotides read TGTGCCAGCAGCTTTAGCGTCTGGTTGGAGCAGTACTTC. Translation gives CASSFSVWLEQYF.

The V gene is TRBV28, the J gene TRBJ2-7; 8 bases agree with TRBD1. The CDR3 runs to 16 residues. With 4 bases clipped from V and 0 bases from J, the junction kept 8 bases outside the gene matches. The germline gives CDR1 MDHEN, CDR2 SYDVKM. The CDR3: CASSSSGTGSSYEQYF. Written as DNA, the CDR3 is TGTGCCAGCAGTTCCTCCGGGACAGGTTCCTCCTACGAGCAGTACTTC.

This chain joins TRBV7-2 and TRBJ2-7, with D perhaps matching TRBD1 (5 bases). CDR3 length equals 14 residues. Between the trimmed V and J ends, which lost 3 bases and 3 bases, there was a span of 12 bases. Looked up from germline, CDR1 is SGHTA and CDR2 is FQGNSA. The CDR3: CASSFKGPNYEQYF. CDR3 sequence (DNA): TGTGCCAGCAGCTTTAAGGGGCCAAACTACGAGCAGTACTTC.

J is TRBJ2-3 and V is TRBV29-1, with D tentatively TRBD1 (7 bases). Trimming removed 7 bases at V and 4 bases at J, with 18 bases between. Germline assignment: CDR1 SQVTM and CDR2 ANQGSEA. This CDR3 is 14 amino acids long. DNA for the CDR3: TGCAGCGGGAGGGGGCCGTGGGAGTCAGATACGCAGTATTTT. The encoded protein is CSGRGPWESDTQYF.

The CDR3 protein is CASSIGQGWVDQPQHF. CDR3 nucleotides: TGTGCCAGTAGTATAGGGCAGGGATGGGTTGATCAGCCCCAGCATTTT. The chain employs TRBV19 and TRBJ1-5; a possible D gene is TRBD1 (5 bases). The CDR3 consists of 16 residues. Trimming removed 1 base at V and 5 bases at J, with 15 bases between. The germline V gene has CDR1 LNHDA and CDR2 SQIVND (reference sequence).

The V gene is TRBV30, the J gene TRBJ2-1; 7 bases are shared with TRBD1. The trim removed 3 bases at V and 0 bases at J, leaving 2 bases unmatched. This CDR3 is built from 14 residues. Germline V gene sequence: CDR1 GTSNPN, CDR2 SVGIG (reference sequence). The CDR3 reads CAWRGQNSYNEQFF. In DNA form, the CDR3 reads TGTGCCTGGAGGGGACAGAACTCCTACAATGAGCAGTTCTTC.